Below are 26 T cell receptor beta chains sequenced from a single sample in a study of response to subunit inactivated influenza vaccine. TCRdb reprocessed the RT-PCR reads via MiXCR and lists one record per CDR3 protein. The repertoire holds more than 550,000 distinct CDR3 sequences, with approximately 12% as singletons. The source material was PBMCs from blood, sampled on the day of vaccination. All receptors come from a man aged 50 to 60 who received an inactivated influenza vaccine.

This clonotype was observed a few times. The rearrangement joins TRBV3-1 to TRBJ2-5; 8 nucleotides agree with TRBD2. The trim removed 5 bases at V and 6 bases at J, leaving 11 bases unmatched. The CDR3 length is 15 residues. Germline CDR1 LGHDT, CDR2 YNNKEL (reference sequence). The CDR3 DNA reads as TGTGCCAGCAGCTCGACCGGGACTAGAGATCAGACCCAGTACTTC. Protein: CASSSTGTRDQTQYF.

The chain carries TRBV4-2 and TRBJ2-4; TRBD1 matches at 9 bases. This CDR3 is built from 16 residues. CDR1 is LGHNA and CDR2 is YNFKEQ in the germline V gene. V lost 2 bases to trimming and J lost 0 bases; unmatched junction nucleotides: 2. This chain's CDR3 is CASSQRQGVAKNIQYF. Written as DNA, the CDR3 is TGTGCCAGCAGCCAAAGACAGGGGGTAGCCAAAAACATTCAGTACTTC.

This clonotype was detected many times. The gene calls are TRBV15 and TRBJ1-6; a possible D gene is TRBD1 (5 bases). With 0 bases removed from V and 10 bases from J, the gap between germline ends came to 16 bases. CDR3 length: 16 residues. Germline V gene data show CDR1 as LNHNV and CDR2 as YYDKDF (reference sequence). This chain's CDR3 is CATSRDRSLKGSPLHF. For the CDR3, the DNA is TGTGCCACCAGCAGAGATCGGAGCCTCAAGGGGTCACCCCTCCACTTT.

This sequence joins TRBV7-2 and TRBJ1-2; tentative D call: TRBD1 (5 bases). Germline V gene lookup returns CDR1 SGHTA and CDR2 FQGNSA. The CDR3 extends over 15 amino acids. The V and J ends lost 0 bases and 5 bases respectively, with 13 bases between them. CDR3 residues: CASSLATGRGYGYTF. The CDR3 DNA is TGTGCCAGCAGCTTAGCGACGGGGAGGGGATATGGCTACACCTTC.

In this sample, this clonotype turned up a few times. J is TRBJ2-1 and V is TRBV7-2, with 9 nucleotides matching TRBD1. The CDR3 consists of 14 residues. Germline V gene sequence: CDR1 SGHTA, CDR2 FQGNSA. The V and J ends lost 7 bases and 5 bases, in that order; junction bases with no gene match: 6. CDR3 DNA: TGTGCCAGCAAAAAGGGGACAGGGAACAATGAGCAGTTCTTC. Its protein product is CASKKGTGNNEQFF.

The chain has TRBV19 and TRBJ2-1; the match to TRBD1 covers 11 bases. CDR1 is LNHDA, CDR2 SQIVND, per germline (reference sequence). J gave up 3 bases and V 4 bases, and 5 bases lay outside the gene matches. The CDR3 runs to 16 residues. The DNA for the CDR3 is TGTGCCAGTAGTAGCCGGGACAGGGGGTTCTACAATGAGCAGTTCTTC. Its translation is CASSSRDRGFYNEQFF.

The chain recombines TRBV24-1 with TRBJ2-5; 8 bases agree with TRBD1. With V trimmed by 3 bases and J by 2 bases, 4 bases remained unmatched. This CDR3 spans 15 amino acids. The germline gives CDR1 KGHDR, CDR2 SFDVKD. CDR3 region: CATSDRDRLQETQYF. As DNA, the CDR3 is TGTGCCACCAGTGATCGGGACAGGCTGCAAGAGACCCAGTACTTC.

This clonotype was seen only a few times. In DNA, the CDR3 is TGCGCCAGCAGCTTGGTCTCTGGGGTTGCGTACGAGCAGTACTTC. Its protein product is CASSLVSGVAYEQYF. This sequence joins TRBV5-1 and TRBJ2-7; no definite D call. Germline CDR1 is SGHRS and CDR2 is YFSETQ. The length of the CDR3 is 15 residues. Trimming removed 0 bases from V and 4 bases from J, with 14 bases in between.

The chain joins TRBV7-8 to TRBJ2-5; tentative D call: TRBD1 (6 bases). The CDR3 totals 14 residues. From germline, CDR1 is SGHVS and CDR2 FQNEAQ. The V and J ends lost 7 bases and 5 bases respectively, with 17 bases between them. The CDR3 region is CASIAGAGVETQYF. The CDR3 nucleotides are TGTGCCAGCATCGCTGGGGCAGGGGTGGAGACCCAGTACTTC.

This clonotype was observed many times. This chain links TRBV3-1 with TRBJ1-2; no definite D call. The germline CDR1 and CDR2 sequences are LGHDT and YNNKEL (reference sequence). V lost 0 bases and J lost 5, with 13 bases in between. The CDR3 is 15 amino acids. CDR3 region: CASSQDGVSAYGYTF. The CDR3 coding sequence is TGTGCCAGCAGCCAAGATGGCGTAAGTGCGTATGGCTACACCTTC.

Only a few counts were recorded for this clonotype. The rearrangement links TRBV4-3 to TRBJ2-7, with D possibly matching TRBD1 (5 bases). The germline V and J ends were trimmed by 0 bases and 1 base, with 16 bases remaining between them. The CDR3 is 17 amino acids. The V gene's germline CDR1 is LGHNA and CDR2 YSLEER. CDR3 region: CASSQDPPQGSSYEQYF. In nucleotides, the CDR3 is TGCGCCAGCAGCCAAGATCCCCCGCAGGGCTCATCCTACGAGCAGTACTTC.

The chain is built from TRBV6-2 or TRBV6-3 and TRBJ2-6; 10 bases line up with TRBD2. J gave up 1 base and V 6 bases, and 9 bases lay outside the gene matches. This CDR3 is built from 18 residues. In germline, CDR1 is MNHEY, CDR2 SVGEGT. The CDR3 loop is CASSSGLAGASGANVLTF. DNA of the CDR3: TGTGCCAGCAGCTCCGGTCTAGCGGGAGCTTCTGGGGCCAACGTCCTGACTTTC.

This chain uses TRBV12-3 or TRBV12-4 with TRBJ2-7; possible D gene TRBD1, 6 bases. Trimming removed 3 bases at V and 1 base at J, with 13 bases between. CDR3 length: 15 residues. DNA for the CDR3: TGTGCCAGCAGTTTTATGGGGGCGCGATCCTACGAGCAGTACTTC. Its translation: CASSFMGARSYEQYF.

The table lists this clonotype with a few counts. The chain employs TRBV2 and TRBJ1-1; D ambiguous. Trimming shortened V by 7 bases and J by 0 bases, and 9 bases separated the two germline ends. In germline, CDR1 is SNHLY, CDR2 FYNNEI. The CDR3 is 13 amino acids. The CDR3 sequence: CASNFGVNTEAFF. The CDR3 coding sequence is TGTGCCAGCAACTTCGGGGTGAACACTGAAGCTTTCTTT.

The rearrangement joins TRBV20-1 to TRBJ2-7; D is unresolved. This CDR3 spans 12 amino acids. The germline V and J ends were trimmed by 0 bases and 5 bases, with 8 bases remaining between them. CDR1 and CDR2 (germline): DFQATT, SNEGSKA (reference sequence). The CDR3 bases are TGCAGTGCTAGAGATCTGGAACACGAGCAGTACTTC. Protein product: CSARDLEHEQYF.

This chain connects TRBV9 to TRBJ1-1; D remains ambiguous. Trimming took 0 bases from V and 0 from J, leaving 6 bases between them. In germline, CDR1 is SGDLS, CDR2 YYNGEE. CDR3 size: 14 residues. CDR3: CASSVGSMNTEAFF. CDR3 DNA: TGTGCCAGCAGCGTAGGGAGTATGAACACTGAAGCTTTCTTT. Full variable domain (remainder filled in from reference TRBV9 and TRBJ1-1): DSGVTQTPKHLITATGQRVTLRCSPRSGDLSVYWYQQSLDQGLQFLIQYYNGEERAKGNILERFSAQQFPDLHSELNLSSLELGDSALYFCASSVGSMNTEAFFGQGTRLTVV.

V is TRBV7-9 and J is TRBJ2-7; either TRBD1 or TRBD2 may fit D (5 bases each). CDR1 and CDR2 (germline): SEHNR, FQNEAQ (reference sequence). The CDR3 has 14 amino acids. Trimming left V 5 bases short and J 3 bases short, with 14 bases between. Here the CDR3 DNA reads TGTGCCAGCAGCACATGGGGACGGGACTACGAGCAGTACTTC. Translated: CASSTWGRDYEQYF. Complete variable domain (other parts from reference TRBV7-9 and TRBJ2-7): DTGVSQNPRHKITKRGQNVTFRCDPISEHNRLYWYRQTLGQGPEFLTYFQNEAQLEKSRLLSDRFSAERPKGSFSTLEIQRTEQGDSAMYLCASSTWGRDYEQYFGPGTRLTVT.

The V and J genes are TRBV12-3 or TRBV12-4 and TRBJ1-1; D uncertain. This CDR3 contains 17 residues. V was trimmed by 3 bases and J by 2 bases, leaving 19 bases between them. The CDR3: CASSFLGPRWENTEAFF. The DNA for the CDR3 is TGTGCCAGCAGTTTCCTAGGGCCCCGATGGGAAAACACTGAAGCTTTCTTT.

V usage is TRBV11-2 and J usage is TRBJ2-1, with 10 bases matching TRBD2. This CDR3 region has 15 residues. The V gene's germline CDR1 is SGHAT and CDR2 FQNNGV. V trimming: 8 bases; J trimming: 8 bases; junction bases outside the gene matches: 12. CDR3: CASALKRGGPDEQFF. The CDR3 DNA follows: TGTGCCAGCGCCTTAAAGCGGGGGGGCCCGGATGAGCAGTTCTTC.

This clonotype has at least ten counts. The CDR3 loop reads CASSYSGFGELFF. DNA for the CDR3: TGTGCCAGCAGTTACTCTGGGTTCGGGGAGCTGTTTTTT. The V gene is TRBV6-2 or TRBV6-3, the J gene TRBJ2-2; D gene ambiguous. Germline CDR1 MNHEY, CDR2 SVGEGT. Trimming shortened V by 0 bases and J by 7 bases, and 6 bases separated the two germline ends. The CDR3 has 13 amino acids.

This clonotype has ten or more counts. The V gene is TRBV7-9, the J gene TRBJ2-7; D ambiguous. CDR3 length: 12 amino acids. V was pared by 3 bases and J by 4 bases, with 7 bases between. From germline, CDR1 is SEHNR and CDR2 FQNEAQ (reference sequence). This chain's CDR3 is CASSLATYEQYF. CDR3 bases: TGTGCCAGCAGCTTGGCCACTTACGAGCAGTACTTC.

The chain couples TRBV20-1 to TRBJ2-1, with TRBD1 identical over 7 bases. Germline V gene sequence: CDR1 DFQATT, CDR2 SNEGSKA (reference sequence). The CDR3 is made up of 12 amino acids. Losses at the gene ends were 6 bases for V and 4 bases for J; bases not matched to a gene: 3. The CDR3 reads CSARGQYNEQFF. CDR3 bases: TGCAGTGCCAGGGGACAGTACAATGAGCAGTTCTTC.

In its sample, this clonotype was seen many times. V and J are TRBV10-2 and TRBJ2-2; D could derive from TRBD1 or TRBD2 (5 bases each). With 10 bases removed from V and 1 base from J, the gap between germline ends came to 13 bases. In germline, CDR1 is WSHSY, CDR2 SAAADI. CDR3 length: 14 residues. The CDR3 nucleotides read TGCGCCATTCGGAGGCAGGGGAACACCGGGGAGCTGTTTTTT. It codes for CAIRRQGNTGELFF.

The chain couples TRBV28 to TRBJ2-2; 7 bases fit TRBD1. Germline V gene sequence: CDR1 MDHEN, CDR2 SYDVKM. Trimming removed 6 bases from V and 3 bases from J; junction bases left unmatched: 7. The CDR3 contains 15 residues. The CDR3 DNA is TGTGCCAGCAGGGACAGGCTTAGGGACACCGGGGAGCTGTTTTTT. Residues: CASRDRLRDTGELFF. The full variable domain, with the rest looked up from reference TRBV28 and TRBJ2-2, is DVKVTQSSRYLVKRTGEKVFLECVQDMDHENMFWYRQDPGLGLRLIYFSYDVKMKEKGDIPEGYSVSREKKERFSLILESASTNQTSMYLCASRDRLRDTGELFFGEGSRLTVL.

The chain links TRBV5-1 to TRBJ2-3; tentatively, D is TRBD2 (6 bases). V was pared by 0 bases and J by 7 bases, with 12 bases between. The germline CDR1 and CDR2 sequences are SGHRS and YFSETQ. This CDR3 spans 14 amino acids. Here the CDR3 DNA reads TGCGCCAGCAGCTTGGGGGAGGCACGGAATACGCAGTATTTT. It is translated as CASSLGEARNTQYF.

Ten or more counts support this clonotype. CDR3 nucleotides: TGTGCCAGCAGCTCCCAGGGAACTGGGGCCAACGTCCTGACTTTC. This sequence encodes CASSSQGTGANVLTF. The genes are TRBV5-5 and TRBJ2-6; the D gene is possibly TRBD1 (5 bases). Trimming left V 3 bases short and J 2 bases short, with 9 bases between. Germline lookup yields CDR1 SGHKS and CDR2 YYEKEE (reference sequence). The CDR3 sequence is 15 residues long.